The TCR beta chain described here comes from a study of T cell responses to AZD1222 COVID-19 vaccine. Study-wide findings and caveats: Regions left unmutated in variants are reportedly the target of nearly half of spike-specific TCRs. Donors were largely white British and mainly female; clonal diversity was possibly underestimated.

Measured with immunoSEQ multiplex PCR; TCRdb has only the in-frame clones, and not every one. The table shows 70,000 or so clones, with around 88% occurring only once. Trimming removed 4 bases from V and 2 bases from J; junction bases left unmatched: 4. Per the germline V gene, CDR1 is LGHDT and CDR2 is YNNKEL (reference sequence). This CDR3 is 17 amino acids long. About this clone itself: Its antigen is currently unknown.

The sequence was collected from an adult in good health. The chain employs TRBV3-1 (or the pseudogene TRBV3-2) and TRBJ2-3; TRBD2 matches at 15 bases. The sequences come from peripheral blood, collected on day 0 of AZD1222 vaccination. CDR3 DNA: TGTGCCAGCAGCCCCCGGACTAGCGGGGGGGCCACAGATACGCAGTATTTT. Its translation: CASSPRTSGGATDTQYF.